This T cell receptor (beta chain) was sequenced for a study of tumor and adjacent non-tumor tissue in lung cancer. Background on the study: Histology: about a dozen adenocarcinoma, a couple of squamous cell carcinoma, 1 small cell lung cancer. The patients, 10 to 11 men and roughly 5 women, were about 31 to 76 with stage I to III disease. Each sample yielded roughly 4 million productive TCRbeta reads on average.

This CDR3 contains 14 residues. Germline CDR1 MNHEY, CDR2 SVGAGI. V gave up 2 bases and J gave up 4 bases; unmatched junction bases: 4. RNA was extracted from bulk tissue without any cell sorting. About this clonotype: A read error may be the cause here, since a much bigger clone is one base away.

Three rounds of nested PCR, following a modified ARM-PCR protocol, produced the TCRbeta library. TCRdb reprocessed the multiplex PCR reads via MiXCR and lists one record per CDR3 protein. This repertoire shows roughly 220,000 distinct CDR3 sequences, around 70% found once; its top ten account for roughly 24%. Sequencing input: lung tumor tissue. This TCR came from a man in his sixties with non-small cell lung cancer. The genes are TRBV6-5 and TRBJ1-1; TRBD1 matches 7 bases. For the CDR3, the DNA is TGTGCCAGCAGTTACAGGTCAGGGGGCACTGAAGCTTTCTTT. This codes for CASSYRSGGTEAFF.